This passage covers 25 T cell receptor beta chains from one sample sequenced in a study of blood T cell repertoires in COVID-19. Sequencing used immunoSEQ multiplex PCR; TCRdb keeps in-frame clones, though not all of them. This sample has about 240,000 clones, with 83% found just once. Sample: peripheral blood. Every receptor here comes from a human donor in a cohort sampled during active COVID-19.

V and J are TRBV10-1 and TRBJ2-1; D is possibly TRBD1 (6 bases). This CDR3 is built from 13 residues. The germline V gene encodes CDR1 WNHNN and CDR2 SYGVQD (reference sequence). Trimming cost V 4 bases and J 6 bases, with 10 bases left between them. CDR3 sequence (DNA): TGCGCCAGCAGTGGGGCAGGGGTCAATGAGCAGTTCTTC. This sequence encodes CASSGAGVNEQFF.

The V call is TRBV4-2, the J call TRBJ1-4; 7 positions agree with TRBD1. CDR3 size: 16 residues. Germline lookup yields CDR1 LGHNA and CDR2 YNFKEQ. V dropped 0 bases and J dropped 8; count of bases not matched to a gene: 9. The CDR3 bases are TGTGCCAGCAGCCAAGAAGGGGGCTTTAGCCAGGAAAAACTGTTTTTT. Translated: CASSQEGGFSQEKLFF.

This clone turned up a few times. CDR3 nucleotide sequence: TGCGCCAGCTTTGGACAACTATCTTACAATGAGCAGTTCTTC. Residues: CASFGQLSYNEQFF. This chain joins TRBV10-2 and TRBJ2-1, with D possibly matching TRBD1 (5 bases). V dropped 8 bases and J dropped 4 bases, with 15 bases sitting between them. CDR1 is WSHSY, CDR2 SAAADI, per germline. The CDR3 consists of 14 residues.

The sample holds one count of this clone. Other DNA sequences from this sample encode an identical CDR3 as well. The chain is built from TRBV7-2 and TRBJ1-5; possible D gene TRBD1, 5 bases. Germline values: CDR1 SGHTA, CDR2 FQGNSA. Trimming took 2 bases from V and 7 from J, leaving 9 bases between them. The CDR3 covers 13 residues. CDR3 in amino acids: CASSLRRGQPQHF. The CDR3 nucleotides read TGTGCCAGCAGCTTAAGAAGGGGACAGCCCCAGCATTTT. Based on the CDR3 plus reference TRBV7-2 and TRBJ1-5, the full variable domain is GAGVSQSPSNKVTEKGKDVELRCDPISGHTALYWYRQSLGQGLEFLIYFQGNSAPDKSGLPSDRFSAERTGGSVSTLTIQRTQQEDSAVYLCASSLRRGQPQHFGDGTRLSIL.

J is TRBJ2-1 and V is TRBV24-1; 10 nucleotides match TRBD1. This CDR3 spans 15 amino acids. V gave up 2 bases and J gave up 7 bases; unmatched junction bases: 4. CDR1 KGHDR and CDR2 SFDVKD come from the germline V gene. The CDR3 bases are TGTGCCACCAGTGATTCCGGGACAGGGGAAAATGAGCAGTTCTTC. Protein product: CATSDSGTGENEQFF.

The V call is TRBV5-1, the J call TRBJ2-1, with 11 bases fitting TRBD2. V lost 6 bases to trimming and J lost 4 bases; unmatched junction nucleotides: 6. Germline V gene data show CDR1 as SGHRS and CDR2 as YFSETQ. This CDR3 has 15 residues. This chain's CDR3 is CASISGTSGYNEQFF. In nucleotides, the CDR3 is TGCGCCAGCATCTCCGGGACTAGCGGTTACAATGAGCAGTTCTTC.

In its sample, this clone was seen once. The rearrangement joins TRBV11-2 to TRBJ2-7, with 11 bases fitting TRBD2. There are 15 residues in the CDR3. J was trimmed by 3 bases and V by 3 bases; bases with no gene match: 4. Germline V gene data show CDR1 as SGHAT and CDR2 as FQNNGV. The CDR3 coding sequence is TGTGCCAGCAGCTTGTCCGGGACTAGCGGCTACGAGCAGTACTTC. It specifies CASSLSGTSGYEQYF.

This CDR3 is CASRDRGTEAFF. CDR3 DNA: TGTGCCAGTCGTGACAGGGGCACTGAAGCTTTCTTT. The chain is built from TRBV19 and TRBJ1-1, with 8 bases that match TRBD1. Germline V lookup: CDR1 LNHDA, CDR2 SQIVND (reference sequence). CDR3 length: 12 residues. V lost 8 bases and J lost 4; bases outside the gene matches: 3.

J is TRBJ2-3 and V is TRBV27; 8 positions agree with TRBD1. J lost 1 base, V lost 5 bases, and 5 bases had no gene match. CDR1 and CDR2 (germline): MNHEY, SMNVEV (reference sequence). The CDR3 length is 15 residues. CDR3 amino acids: CASSPWTGRTDTQYF. The CDR3 DNA sequence: TGTGCCAGCAGTCCCTGGACAGGGCGCACAGATACGCAGTATTTT.

The sample holds one count of this clone. CDR3 sequence reads: CATSRGLAGVLFF. CDR3 sequence (DNA): TGTGCCACCAGCAGAGGGCTAGCGGGAGTTCTGTTCTTC. This chain joins TRBV15 and TRBJ2-1, with 10 bases fitting TRBD2. V was clipped by 1 base and J by 15 bases; unmatched bases: 6. Germline V CDR1 and CDR2: LNHNV, YYDKDF (reference sequence). This CDR3 contains 13 residues.

The chain combines TRBV15 with TRBJ2-1; 9 bases agree with TRBD2. The trim removed 5 bases at V and 3 bases at J, leaving 5 bases unmatched. CDR1 is LNHNV and CDR2 is YYDKDF in the germline V gene (reference sequence). The CDR3 is 15 amino acids. The CDR3 loop is CATSGSGRYYNEQFF. CDR3 nucleotide sequence: TGTGCCACCAGCGGGAGCGGGAGGTACTACAATGAGCAGTTCTTC.

The chain couples TRBV11-2 to TRBJ1-3; D is unresolved. Trimming removed 5 bases from V and 11 bases from J, with 10 bases in between. The CDR3 consists of 11 residues. CDR1 and CDR2 (germline): SGHAT, FQNNGV. CDR3: CASSLSGAIYF. The CDR3, as DNA: TGTGCCAGCAGCCTGAGCGGCGCCATATATTTT. Full variable domain (rest looked up from reference TRBV11-2 and TRBJ1-3): EAGVAQSPRYKIIEKRQSVAFWCNPISGHATLYWYQQILGQGPKLLIQFQNNGVVDDSQLPKDRFSAERLKGVDSTLKIQPAKLEDSAVYLCASSLSGAIYFGEGSWLTVV.

This clone was seen a handful of times. The chain couples TRBV5-1 to TRBJ2-1; TRBD1 matches at 9 bases. With 4 bases clipped from V and 8 bases from J, the junction kept 4 bases outside the gene matches. The CDR3 spans 13 residues. From germline, CDR1 is SGHRS and CDR2 YFSETQ. Here the CDR3 reads CASSDRGVDEQFF. CDR3 bases: TGCGCCAGCAGCGACAGGGGGGTTGATGAGCAGTTCTTC.

V gene TRBV3-1 (or the pseudogene TRBV3-2) combines with J gene TRBJ2-7; 8 bases align to TRBD2. The CDR3 extends over 16 amino acids. Germline CDR1 LGHDT, CDR2 YNNKEL (reference sequence). With V trimmed by 4 bases and J by 6 bases, 14 bases remained unmatched. The CDR3 is CASSRSRASGSIEQYF. CDR3 DNA: TGTGCCAGCAGCCGGAGCAGGGCTAGCGGGTCTATCGAGCAGTACTTC.

This chain joins TRBV11-2 and TRBJ1-2; 7 bases fit TRBD1. The CDR3 length is 15 residues. CDR1 is SGHAT, CDR2 FQNNGV, per germline. V dropped 6 bases and J dropped 8; count of bases not matched to a gene: 15. DNA for the CDR3: TGTGCCAGCAGAGCAAGACAGGGCAAGGATCGGGGCTACACCTTC. It encodes CASRARQGKDRGYTF.

The chain joins TRBV28 to TRBJ1-4, with D tentatively TRBD1 (6 bases). Per germline, CDR1 MDHEN and CDR2 SYDVKM. The CDR3 loop spans 17 amino acids. The V end lost 1 base, the J end lost 6 bases, and 18 bases lay between the germline ends. The CDR3 sequence is CASSLFDLGGADEKLFF. The CDR3 DNA reads TGTGCCAGCAGTTTATTCGACTTGGGGGGGGCAGATGAAAAACTGTTTTTT.

The chain has TRBV9 and TRBJ1-1, with D possibly TRBD1 on 6 matching bases. This CDR3 has 15 residues. The germline V gene has CDR1 SGDLS and CDR2 YYNGEE. Trimming left V 0 bases short and J 10 bases short, with 19 bases between. CDR3 protein: CASSVGNSLLGGAFF. CDR3 sequence (DNA): TGTGCCAGCAGCGTAGGTAATTCCTTGTTAGGGGGAGCTTTCTTT. Variable domain in full (rest from reference TRBV9 and TRBJ1-1): DSGVTQTPKHLITATGQRVTLRCSPRSGDLSVYWYQQSLDQGLQFLIQYYNGEERAKGNILERFSAQQFPDLHSELNLSSLELGDSALYFCASSVGNSLLGGAFFGQGTRLTVV.

V gene TRBV6-2 or TRBV6-3 combines with J gene TRBJ2-7; 9 bases fit TRBD2. This CDR3 has 16 amino acids. Trimming took 2 bases from V and 2 from J; bases not matched to a gene: 7. Per the germline V gene, CDR1 is MNHEY and CDR2 is SVGEGT. CDR3 in amino acids: CASSYPPSGAPYEQYF. CDR3 DNA sequence: TGTGCCAGCAGTTACCCTCCTAGCGGGGCCCCCTACGAGCAGTACTTC.

This clone occurred a few times. The chain employs TRBV18 and TRBJ1-5, with 11 bases fitting TRBD1. There are 17 residues in the CDR3. Germline-derived CDR1 and CDR2 are KGHSH and LQKENI. The V gene end was trimmed by 3 bases and the J gene end by 2 bases; junction bases not matched to a gene: 6. CDR3 DNA sequence: TGTGCCAGCTCACCCCAGGGACAGGGGGATGGCAATCAGCCCCAGCATTTT. As protein: CASSPQGQGDGNQPQHF.

The V and J genes are TRBV7-2 and TRBJ2-7; 9 bases line up with TRBD2. J lost 3 bases, V lost 3 bases, and 12 bases had no gene match. From germline, CDR1 is SGHTA and CDR2 FQGNSA. The CDR3 sequence is 17 residues long. The CDR3 DNA follows: TGTGCCAGCAGCTTTGCGGGAGGGCCTCCCCAATACTACGAGCAGTACTTC. Its translation is CASSFAGGPPQYYEQYF.

This clone was counted a single time. V and J are TRBV7-2 and TRBJ2-1; TRBD2 aligns across 7 bases. The germline gives CDR1 SGHTA, CDR2 FQGNSA. This CDR3 comprises 15 residues. V was pared by 3 bases and J by 5 bases, with 7 bases of the junction left unmatched. DNA for the CDR3: TGTGCCAGCAGCTTTAGCGGGCCTAAAGACAATGAGCAGTTCTTC. Its protein product is CASSFSGPKDNEQFF.

The gene calls are TRBV19 and TRBJ2-3, with D perhaps TRBD2 (5 bases). CDR1 and CDR2 from the germline V gene are LNHDA and SQIVND (reference sequence). The CDR3 runs to 19 residues. V was cut by 0 bases and J by 4 bases, with 23 bases left in between. The DNA of the CDR3 is TGTGCCAGTAGTATAGATCTATTGACCCAGGAGGCCCACCCAGATACGCAGTATTTT. Translation: CASSIDLLTQEAHPDTQYF.

This sequence joins TRBV2 and TRBJ2-7, with D maybe TRBD1 (5 bases). Germline CDR1 is SNHLY and CDR2 is FYNNEI. CDR3 length equals 14 residues. V lost 2 bases to trimming and J lost 0 bases, with 8 bases between them. CDR3 sequence: CASSEQGLSYEQYF. The CDR3 DNA reads as TGTGCCAGCAGTGAACAGGGCCTCTCCTACGAGCAGTACTTC.

The table lists this clone with a count of one. The chain links TRBV18 to TRBJ1-4; no clear D gene. V gave up 1 base and J gave up 7 bases, with 13 bases separating them. This CDR3 spans 15 amino acids. From germline, CDR1 is KGHSH and CDR2 LQKENI. CDR3 loop: CASSPQQTRAEKLFF. CDR3 DNA sequence: TGTGCCAGCTCACCACAACAGACTAGGGCTGAAAAACTGTTTTTT.

The CDR3 DNA sequence: TGTGCCAGCAGTCCCCCTAGGGGGCACCAAGAGACCCAGTACTTC. Its protein product is CASSPPRGHQETQYF. The V call is TRBV28, the J call TRBJ2-5, with 7 nucleotides matching TRBD1. This CDR3 has 15 amino acids. V dropped 5 bases and J dropped 0; count of bases not matched to a gene: 6. Germline assignment: CDR1 MDHEN and CDR2 SYDVKM.